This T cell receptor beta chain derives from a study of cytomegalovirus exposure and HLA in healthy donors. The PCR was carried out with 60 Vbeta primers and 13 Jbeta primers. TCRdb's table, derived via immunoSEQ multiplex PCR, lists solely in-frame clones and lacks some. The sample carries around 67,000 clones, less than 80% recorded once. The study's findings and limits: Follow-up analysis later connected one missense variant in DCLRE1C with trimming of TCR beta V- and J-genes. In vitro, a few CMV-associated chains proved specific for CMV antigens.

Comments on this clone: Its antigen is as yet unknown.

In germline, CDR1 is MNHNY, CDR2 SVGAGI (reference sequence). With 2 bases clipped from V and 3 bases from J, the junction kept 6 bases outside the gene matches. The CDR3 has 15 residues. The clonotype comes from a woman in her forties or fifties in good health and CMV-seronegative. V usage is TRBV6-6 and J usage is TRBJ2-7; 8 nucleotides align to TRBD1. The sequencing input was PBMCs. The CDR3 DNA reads TGTGCCAGCAGTTACGCTTCCAGGGGGCTCTACGAGCAGTACTTC. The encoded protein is CASSYASRGLYEQYF.